By share of the sample, the clone carrying this TCR beta chain is medium-sized. Treatment of the sample: oral pan-JAK inhibitor, 5-10 mg twice daily. Following extraction, RNA underwent reverse transcription to cDNA, which served as the sequencing template. Here immunoSEQ multiplex PCR was the method, and the copy in TCRdb shows in-frame clones only, minus some. The data contain roughly 64,000 clones, about 43% of them singletons. The data are from a study of CD8+ T cells in alopecia areata. V gave up 0 bases and J gave up 4 bases, with 13 bases separating them. CDR3 length equals 15 residues. In germline, CDR1 is SGDLS, CDR2 YYNGEE.

The input for sequencing was CD8+ T cells sorted from blood, taken at approximately week 36, from a patient treated with tofacitinib. The origin of this receptor is a human donor with alopecia areata. The rearrangement links TRBV9 to TRBJ2-5, with D perhaps matching TRBD1 (6 bases). CDR3 amino acids: CASSVGTASRETQYF. The CDR3, as DNA: TGTGCCAGCAGCGTAGGGACAGCCTCAAGAGAGACCCAGTACTTC. The full variable domain, completed using reference TRBV9 and TRBJ2-5, is DSGVTQTPKHLITATGQRVTLRCSPRSGDLSVYWYQQSLDQGLQFLIQYYNGEERAKGNILERFSAQQFPDLHSELNLSSLELGDSALYFCASSVGTASRETQYFGPGTRLLVL.